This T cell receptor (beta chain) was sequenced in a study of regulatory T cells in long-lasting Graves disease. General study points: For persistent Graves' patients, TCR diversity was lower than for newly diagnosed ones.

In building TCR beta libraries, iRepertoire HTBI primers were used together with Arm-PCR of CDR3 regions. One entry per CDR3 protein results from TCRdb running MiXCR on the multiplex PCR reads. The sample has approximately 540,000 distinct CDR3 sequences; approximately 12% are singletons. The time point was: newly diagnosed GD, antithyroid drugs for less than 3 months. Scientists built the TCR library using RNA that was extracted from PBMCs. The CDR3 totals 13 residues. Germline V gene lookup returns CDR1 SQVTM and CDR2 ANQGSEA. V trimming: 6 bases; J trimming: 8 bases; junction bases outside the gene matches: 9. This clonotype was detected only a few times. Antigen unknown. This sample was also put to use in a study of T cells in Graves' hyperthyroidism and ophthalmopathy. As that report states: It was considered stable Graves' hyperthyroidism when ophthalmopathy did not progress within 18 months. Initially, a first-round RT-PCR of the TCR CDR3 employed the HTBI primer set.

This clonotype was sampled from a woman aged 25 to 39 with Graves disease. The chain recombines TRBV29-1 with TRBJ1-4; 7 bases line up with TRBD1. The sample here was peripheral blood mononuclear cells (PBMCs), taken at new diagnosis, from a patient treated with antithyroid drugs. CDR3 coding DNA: TGCAGCGTCGCGACAGGGCGCGGGGAAAAACTGTTTTTT. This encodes CSVATGRGEKLFF.